One T cell receptor (beta chain) is described in this entry. Its specific antigen is unknown. The sample holds no much larger clone one base away, and base qualities are not on file. These data are taken from a study of neoadjuvant anti-PD-1 for oral cavity cancer (dated by TCRdb to about 2021). In the study overall: Three to four biweekly doses of nivolumab at 3 mg/kg were mostly administered to patients before curative-intent surgical resection. For patients who did not progress, a fourth nivolumab dose was given around day 43, followed by definitive surgical resection on days 50-56. Under RECIST 1.1, patients with complete response, partial response or stable disease were classed as responders, and patients with progression were classed as non-responders. There were 12 patients in the parent correlative cohort, and the response rate was 33%.

What the research found in general, with its limitations: After neoadjuvant nivolumab, significantly higher T cell clonality (Gini index) was found within PBMCs in non-responders than in responders. Only a few patients per response group were included in the TCR analyses, and larger cohorts for validation were called for by the authors. Higher pretreatment blood Treg/Th17 ratios correlated with higher pretreatment blood TCRbeta clonality and lower post-treatment tumor TCRbeta clonality.

In the germline V gene, CDR1 corresponds to MNHNS and CDR2 to SASEGT. The CDR3 holds 15 amino acids from the cysteine to the phenylalanine. Only the CDR3 part of the read is kept: 45 bases, read in frame from the first base. V and J are truncated by 3 bases and 3 bases respectively, leaving an intervening sequence of 12 bases. The time point label of this sample denotes: after neoadjuvant nivolumab, at surgical resection. None of the patients had received prior systemic or radiation treatment, and all were newly diagnosed with stage II-IVA oral cavity squamous cell carcinoma. The cohort consisted of patients with HPV-negative, locally advanced oral cavity squamous cell carcinoma. Peripheral blood mononuclear cells were analyzed directly and were not maintained or expanded in culture. Samples came from a longitudinal correlative study of a single-arm phase II trial of neoadjuvant nivolumab in oral cavity squamous cell carcinoma. Subject-matched pre- and post-treatment PBMCs and tumors from three responders and three non-responders were subjected to genomic DNA-based TCRbeta sequencing. Peripheral blood mononuclear cells were drawn once before nivolumab treatment and a second time after treatment, when surgery took place. The Maxwell RSC DNA from Cells kit was used to extract genomic DNA from PBMCs.

For deep sequencing of PBMC libraries, mostly roughly 520 ng of input genomic DNA was used, and six replicates were run per sample. TCRbeta libraries were prepared with the immunoSEQ hsTCRbeta kit according to the manufacturer's instructions. Sequencing of the completed libraries took place using an Illumina NovaSeq 6000 S4 flow cell after they had been pooled to around 3 nM. In the authors' own workflow: The immunoSEQ Analyzer was used for raw data preprocessing and quality control. The analysis was restricted to productive rearrangements, with each unique CDR3 amino acid sequence defining a clonotype. Repertoire clonality was estimated as the Gini-Simpson index, which was calculated using the R package tcR. Student's t test was used to compare Gini indices, and Pearson correlation was used to assess associations with tumor size change. The table was pulled from immuneACCESS by TCRdb, which kept in-frame rearrangements only. Such tables lose some clones; where checked, under half of the loss comes from unresolved V genes, and the rest has no known cause. V and J calls and clone size are as listed in that table; D and trimming were resolved from the DNA. The sample includes about 12,000 clones, with 71% observed a single time. Jointly, the top ten make up around 2.3% of the sample.

The sequence derives from a person aged 35-79 years with oral cavity squamous cell carcinoma. The sample here was PBMCs, taken after nivolumab (anti-PD-1) treatment. The rearranged segments are TRBV6-1 and TRBJ2-1; TRBD1 might be the D gene, on 6 matching bases. Here the CDR3 is given as CASSEHREIYNEQFF. The DNA is TGTGCCAGCAGTGAGCACAGGGAGATCTACAATGAGCAGTTCTTC.